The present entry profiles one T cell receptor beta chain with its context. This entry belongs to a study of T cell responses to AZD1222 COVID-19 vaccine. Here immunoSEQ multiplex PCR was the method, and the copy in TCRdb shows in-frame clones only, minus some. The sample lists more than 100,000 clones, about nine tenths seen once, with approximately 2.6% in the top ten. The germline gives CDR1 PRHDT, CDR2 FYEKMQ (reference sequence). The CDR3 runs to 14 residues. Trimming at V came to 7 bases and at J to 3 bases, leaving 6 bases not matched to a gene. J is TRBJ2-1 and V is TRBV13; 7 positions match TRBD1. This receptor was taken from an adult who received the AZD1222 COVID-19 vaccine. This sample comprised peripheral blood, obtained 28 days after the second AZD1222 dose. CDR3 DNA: TGTGCCAGCATAAGAGGGGGCAACTACAATGAGCAGTTCTTC. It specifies CASIRGGNYNEQFF.